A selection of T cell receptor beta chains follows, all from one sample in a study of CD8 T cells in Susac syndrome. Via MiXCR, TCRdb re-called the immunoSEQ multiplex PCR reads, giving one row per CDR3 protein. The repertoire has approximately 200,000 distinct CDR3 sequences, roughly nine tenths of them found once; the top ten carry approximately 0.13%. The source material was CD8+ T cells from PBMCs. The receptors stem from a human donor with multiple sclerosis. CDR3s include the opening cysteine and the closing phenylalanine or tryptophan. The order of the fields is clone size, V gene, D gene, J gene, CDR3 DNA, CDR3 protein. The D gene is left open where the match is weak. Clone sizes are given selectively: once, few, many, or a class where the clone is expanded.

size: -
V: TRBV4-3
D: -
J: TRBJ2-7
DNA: TGCGCCAGCAGCCAAGATGATCGGGGTTACGAGCAGTACTTC
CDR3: CASSQDDRGYEQYF

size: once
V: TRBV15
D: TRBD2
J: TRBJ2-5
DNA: TGTGCCACCAGCAGCCCCCTTCAGCGGGAGGTGACCCAGTACTTC
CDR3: CATSSPLQREVTQYF

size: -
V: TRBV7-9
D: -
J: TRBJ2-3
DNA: TGTGCCAGCAGCGGCCCGGGGGCCACAGATACGCAGTATTTT
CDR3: CASSGPGATDTQYF

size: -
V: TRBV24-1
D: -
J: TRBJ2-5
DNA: TGTGCCACCAGTGATTTGGGTGAGACCCAGTACTTC
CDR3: CATSDLGETQYF

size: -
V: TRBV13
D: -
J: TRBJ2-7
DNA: TGTGCCAGCAGCTCTCTAAGCGGATCCTACGAGCAGTACTTC
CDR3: CASSSLSGSYEQYF

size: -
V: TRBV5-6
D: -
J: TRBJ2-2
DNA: TGTGCCAGCAGCGTGCGGGACTCCGACACCGGGGAGCTGTTTTTT
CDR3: CASSVRDSDTGELFF

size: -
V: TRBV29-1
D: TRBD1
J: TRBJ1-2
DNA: TGCAGCGTTGAGACAGGGGCTGAGGGCTACACCTTC
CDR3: CSVETGAEGYTF

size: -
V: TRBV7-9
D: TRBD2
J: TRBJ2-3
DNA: TGTGCCAGCAGCTTAGGGGCTAGCGGGAGTTTGGATACGCAGTATTTT
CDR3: CASSLGASGSLDTQYF

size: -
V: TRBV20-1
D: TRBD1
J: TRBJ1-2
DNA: TGCAGTGCTAGGGACCGGGACAGGATTAACTATGGCTACACCTTC
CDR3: CSARDRDRINYGYTF

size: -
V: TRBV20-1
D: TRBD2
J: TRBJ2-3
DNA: TGCAGTGCCCTACTAGCGGGAGATACAGATACGCAGTATTTT
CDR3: CSALLAGDTDTQYF

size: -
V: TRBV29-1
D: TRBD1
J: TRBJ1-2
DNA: TGCAGCGTTGGAACAACCCGACAGGGGAGTGATTATGGCTACACCTTC
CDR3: CSVGTTRQGSDYGYTF

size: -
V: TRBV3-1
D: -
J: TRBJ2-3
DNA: TGTGCCAGCAGCCTATCAGGGGCCGGGCGGGCAGATACGCAGTATTTT
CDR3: CASSLSGAGRADTQYF

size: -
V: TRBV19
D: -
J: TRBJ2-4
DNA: TGTGCCAGTAGTATAGGCGAGGGATTAAGGGACATTCAGTACTTC
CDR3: CASSIGEGLRDIQYF

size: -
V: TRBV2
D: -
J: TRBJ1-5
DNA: TGTGCCAGCAGACAACTCGAGCAGGGGCCCCTCGATCAGCCCCAGCATTTT
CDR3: CASRQLEQGPLDQPQHF

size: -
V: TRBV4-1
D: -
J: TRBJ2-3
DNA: TGCGCCAGCAGCCAAGGGATCTCAAAGGGGGATACGCAGTATTTT
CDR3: CASSQGISKGDTQYF

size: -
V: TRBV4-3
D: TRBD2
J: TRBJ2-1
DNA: TGCGCCAGCAGCCAAGAAAGAGCGGGAGGAAGAAATGAGCAGTTCTTC
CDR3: CASSQERAGGRNEQFF

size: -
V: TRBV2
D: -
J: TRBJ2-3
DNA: TGTGCCAGCAGTGAACCCAGGGCCTCTAGCACAGATACGCAGTATTTT
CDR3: CASSEPRASSTDTQYF

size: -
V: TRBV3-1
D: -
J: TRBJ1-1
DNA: TGTGCCAGCAGCCAAACTCGGGCATACCCTATTACCGAAGCTTTCTTT
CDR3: CASSQTRAYPITEAFF

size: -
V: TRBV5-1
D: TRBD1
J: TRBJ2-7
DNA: TGCGCCAGCAGCTTGGCCGGGACAGGCTACGAGCAGTACTTC
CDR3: CASSLAGTGYEQYF

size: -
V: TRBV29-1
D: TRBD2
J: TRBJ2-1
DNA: TGCAGCGGGGGACTAGCGAACTACAATGAGCAGTTCTTC
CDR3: CSGGLANYNEQFF

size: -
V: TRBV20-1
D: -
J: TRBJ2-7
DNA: TGCAGTGCTACGCCCGGGACTGTCACAACCTACGAGCAGTACTTC
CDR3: CSATPGTVTTYEQYF

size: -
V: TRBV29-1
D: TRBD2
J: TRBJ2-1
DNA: TGCAGCGTACCCAGCGGGGGGGCAAATGAGCAGTTCTTC
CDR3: CSVPSGGANEQFF

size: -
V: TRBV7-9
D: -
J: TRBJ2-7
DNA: TGTGCCAGCAGCTTAGGGTGGGGTTGGGAGCAGTACTTC
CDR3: CASSLGWGWEQYF

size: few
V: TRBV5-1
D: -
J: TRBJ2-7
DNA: TGCGCCAGCAGCTTGGCAGGGCCCTCCTACGAGCAGTACTTC
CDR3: CASSLAGPSYEQYF

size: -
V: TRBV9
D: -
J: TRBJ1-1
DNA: TGTGCCAGCAAACCGACAGGCTCAAAGAACACTGAAGCTTTCTTT
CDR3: CASKPTGSKNTEAFF

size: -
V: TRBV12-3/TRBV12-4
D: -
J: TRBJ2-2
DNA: TGTGCCAGCTACCGGTCGGGGACCGGGGAGCTGTTTTTT
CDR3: CASYRSGTGELFF